Presented here are 8 T cell receptor beta chains from one specimen sequenced in a study of tumor and adjacent non-tumor tissue in lung cancer. RNA was extracted from bulk tissue without any cell sorting. The library came from three nested PCR rounds adapted from ARM-PCR protocols. One entry per CDR3 protein, called by TCRdb with MiXCR from the multiplex PCR reads. The table includes approximately 150,000 distinct CDR3 sequences, roughly 70% detected once. Sequenced input: lung tumor tissue. The receptor source for this set is a man aged 55 to 69 with small cell lung cancer.

V and J are TRBV5-1 and TRBJ2-1; 13 positions match TRBD2. V lost 4 bases, J lost 3 bases, and 4 bases stayed unmatched. This CDR3 comprises 16 residues. Germline V gene lookup returns CDR1 SGHRS and CDR2 YFSETQ. In DNA form, the CDR3 reads TGCGCCAGCAGCCAAGGACTAGCGGGAGACTACAATGAGCAGTTCTTC. It encodes CASSQGLAGDYNEQFF.

This clonotype was counted at least ten times. A junction boundary mismatches the germline segment, possibly from a read error. The chain recombines TRBV28 with TRBJ1-2; no definite D call. Germline values: CDR1 MDHEN, CDR2 SYDVKM. This CDR3 is built from 12 residues. This CDR3 is CASSSPSYVYTF. CDR3 sequence (DNA): TGTGCCAGCAGCTCTCCCTCATATGTCTACACCTTC.

This clonotype was seen many times. The chain joins TRBV20-1 to TRBJ2-7; TRBD2 is a possible D gene (5 bases). CDR1 is DFQATT and CDR2 is SNEGSKA in the germline V gene (reference sequence). Trimming took 5 bases from V and 4 from J, leaving 12 bases between them. This CDR3 is built from 12 residues. The CDR3 spells CSAAPPGYEQYF. CDR3 DNA sequence: TGCAGTGCTGCCCCGCCGGGATACGAGCAGTACTTC.

A note on this clonotype: At one end, the junction sequence differs from germline, possibly due to a read error. The CDR3 reads CSARGRDEKLLF. The CDR3 DNA reads TGCAGTGCAAGGGGGAGGGATGAAAAGCTGTTATTT. V and J are TRBV20-1 and TRBJ1-4; D possibly corresponds to TRBD1 (6 bases). This CDR3 is built from 12 residues. Per germline, CDR1 DFQATT and CDR2 SNEGSKA (reference sequence).

Turning to this clonotype: In this CDR3 the conserved last residue, phenylalanine or tryptophan, is missing, so a read error is likely. This sequence joins TRBV6-5 and TRBJ2-1; TRBD1 matches at 8 bases. CDR1 MNHEY and CDR2 SVGAGI come from the germline V gene. The CDR3 is 14 residues long. CDR3 protein: CARSRQGSFNEQFL. The DNA for the CDR3 is TGTGCCCGCAGTCGACAGGGGTCCTTCAATGAGCAGTTCCTC.

The J gene is TRBJ2-3, the V gene TRBV20-1, with 10 bases lining up with TRBD2. CDR3 length: 15 residues. Trimming removed 5 bases from V and 5 bases from J; junction bases left unmatched: 10. Germline values: CDR1 DFQATT, CDR2 SNEGSKA (reference sequence). The CDR3 here is CSAGSSGGMGDTQYF. In nucleotides, the CDR3 is TGCAGTGCTGGTTCTAGCGGGGGTATGGGAGATACGCAGTATTTT.

About this clonotype: The junction shows a germline mismatch at one end, possibly a read error. This chain links TRBV11-2 with TRBJ2-2; 7 positions agree with TRBD2. The germline V gene encodes CDR1 SGHAT and CDR2 FQNNGV. This CDR3 has 18 residues. CDR3 sequence reads: CASSIGKGLSGDTGQLFF. CDR3 nucleotides: TGTGCCAGCAGCATAGGAAAGGGACTATCGGGAGACACCGGGCAGCTGTTTTTT.

The V and J genes are TRBV4-2 and TRBJ2-7; D is possibly TRBD2 (5 bases). This CDR3 region has 13 residues. Trimming stripped 0 bases from V and 6 bases from J, with 9 bases between. CDR1 LGHNA and CDR2 YNFKEQ come from the germline V gene. The CDR3: CASSQDWELEQYF. Here the CDR3 DNA reads TGTGCCAGCAGCCAAGATTGGGAGCTCGAGCAGTACTTC.